The entry below describes one T cell receptor (beta chain). This sample was included in a study of cytomegalovirus exposure and HLA in healthy donors. PCR involved 60 Vbeta and 13 Jbeta primers. Assay: immunoSEQ multiplex PCR; the TCRdb copy retains only in-frame clones and omits some. The sample lists under 50,000 clones; around three quarters were seen once. At collection, donors were nominally healthy, but unrecorded immune exposures were probable. CDR1 and CDR2 (germline): MNHNS, SASEGT. Trimming removed 5 bases from V and 8 bases from J; junction bases left unmatched: 4. This CDR3 comprises 12 residues.

The sample consisted of PBMCs. The J gene is TRBJ1-2, the V gene TRBV6-1; the match to TRBD1 covers 8 bases. The receptor was isolated from a man aged 30-40 years in good health and CMV-seronegative. The CDR3 spells CASSQGAPGYTF. The CDR3 DNA sequence: TGTGCCAGCAGTCAGGGGGCGCCCGGCTACACCTTC.